The 32 T cell receptor beta chains presented below share a single source sample, sequenced in a study of tumor-infiltrating lymphocytes in primary liver carcinoma. TCR beta cDNA came from about 450 ng total RNA, primed with a constant-region primer. Three nested multiplex PCR rounds of slightly modified ARM-PCR generated TCR beta libraries. Investigators reported that the first two PCR rounds, at 10 cycles each, used TRBV1-TRBV30 forward primers with a C-beta reverse primer. One entry per CDR3 protein results from TCRdb running MiXCR on the multiplex PCR reads. The data hold roughly 100,000 distinct CDR3 sequences, with around three quarters observed a single time. The tissue used was unsorted bulk material of roughly 17-34 mg. RNA and DNA were co-extracted from it with the AllPrep DNA/RNA mini kit. The sequenced material came from liver tumor tissue from sampling region 5. Indicated subset: tumor region T5, tumor centre. Receptors were obtained from a woman aged 55-75 years with primary liver carcinoma and hepatitis B virus infection.

Comments on this clonotype: A read error may produce the germline difference seen at one junction end. The chain links TRBV6-4 to TRBJ2-1; D is perhaps TRBD1 (5 bases). The CDR3 is 14 residues long. Germline V CDR1 and CDR2: MRHNA, SNTAGT. The CDR3 spells CAGSRTRESNEQFF. CDR3 DNA sequence: TGTGCCGGCAGTCGGACAAGGGAAAGCAATGAGCAGTTCTTC.

As for this clonotype: At one end the junction does not follow the germline gene, possibly because of a read error. The chain joins TRBV7-8 to TRBJ2-2; 7 bases line up with TRBD2. The CDR3 has 16 amino acids. CDR1 is SGHVS and CDR2 is FQNEAQ in the germline V gene. Here the CDR3 reads CSSSLRGDSNTGELFF. For the CDR3, the DNA is TGTTCCAGCAGCCTACGGGGGGACTCCAACACCGGGGAGCTGTTTTTT.

As to this clonotype: One end of the junction fails to match germline, which may point to a read error. J is TRBJ2-2 and V is TRBV7-9; TRBD2 aligns across 12 bases. Per the germline V gene, CDR1 is SEHNR and CDR2 is FQNEAQ (reference sequence). This CDR3 comprises 17 residues. The CDR3 DNA sequence: TGTGGCAGCAGGCGAGAGACTAGCGGGAGTACCACCGGGGAGCTGTTTTTT. The encoded protein is CGSRRETSGSTTGELFF.

The chain uses TRBV7-2 and TRBJ1-2; D might be TRBD1 (5 bases). The CDR3 is made up of 13 amino acids. The V and J ends lost 4 bases and 4 bases respectively, with 10 bases between them. Germline CDR1 is SGHTA and CDR2 is FQGNSA. The DNA of the CDR3 is TGTGCCAGCAGCTCGGACACCAGCTATGGCTACACCTTC. Protein product: CASSSDTSYGYTF.

In the case of this clonotype: Germline is not matched at one junction end, which may reflect a read error. The CDR3 loop reads CASTASGAHEQCF. The CDR3 DNA sequence: TGTGCCAGCACAGCCAGCGGGGCCCACGAGCAATGCTTC. The genes are TRBV12-3 or TRBV12-4 and TRBJ2-7, with 7 bases matching TRBD2. The length of the CDR3 is 13 residues.

Of note for this clonotype: In this CDR3 the conserved last residue, phenylalanine or tryptophan, is missing, so a read error is likely. This sequence joins TRBV11-3 and TRBJ2-5; TRBD2 agrees at 11 bases. This CDR3 region has 20 residues. The V segment lost 0 bases and the J segment 1 base; nucleotides outside the gene matches: 13. Looked up from germline, CDR1 is SGHNT and CDR2 is YENEEA. CDR3 sequence (DNA): TGTGCCAGCAGCTTAGAGGGACTAGCGGTACCCCTCACCTTCCAAGAGACCCAGTACCTC. This codes for CASSLEGLAVPLTFQETQYL.

This clonotype turned up a few times. The chain carries TRBV30 and TRBJ2-2; the match to TRBD2 covers 8 bases. V lost 2 bases to trimming and J lost 5 bases; unmatched junction nucleotides: 7. CDR1 is GTSNPN, CDR2 SVGIG, per germline (reference sequence). This CDR3 contains 15 residues. The CDR3 sequence: CAWSMSGRETGELFF. DNA of the CDR3: TGTGCCTGGAGTATGAGCGGGAGAGAAACCGGGGAGCTGTTTTTT.

This clonotype was found many times. This rearrangement joins TRBV28 to TRBJ1-5; D gene uncertain. Per the germline V gene, CDR1 is MDHEN and CDR2 is SYDVKM. Deletions cut 7 bases from V and 6 bases from J, with 10 bases between. This CDR3 contains 12 residues. The CDR3 spells CASNDGGQPQHF. CDR3 nucleotide sequence: TGTGCCAGCAACGATGGAGGTCAGCCCCAGCATTTT.

Many counts were recorded for this clonotype. This chain joins TRBV5-4 and TRBJ2-7; D gene uncertain. The CDR3 loop spans 13 amino acids. The germline V gene encodes CDR1 SGHNT and CDR2 YYREEE (reference sequence). V was pared by 0 bases and J by 4 bases, with 8 bases between. The CDR3 reads CASSLDWKYEQYF. The CDR3 DNA follows: TGTGCCAGCAGCTTGGACTGGAAATACGAGCAGTACTTC.

The chain has TRBV11-3 and TRBJ2-1; 10 bases align to TRBD2. This CDR3 spans 15 amino acids. Germline CDR1 SGHNT, CDR2 YENEEA. V was clipped by 1 base and J by 10 bases; unmatched bases: 7. The CDR3 here is CASSLGTSGEIEQFF. The CDR3 DNA reads TGTGCCAGCAGCTTAGGAACTAGCGGGGAGATCGAGCAGTTCTTC.

Note on this clonotype: It is likely a read error, because the conserved phenylalanine at the end of the CDR3 is missing. This chain joins TRBV11-3 and TRBJ2-1; 9 bases map to TRBD2. The germline CDR1 and CDR2 sequences are SGHNT and YENEEA. The CDR3 consists of 16 residues. Here the CDR3 reads CASRATSGGQYNGQFS. The CDR3 coding sequence is TGTGCCAGCAGGGCGACTAGCGGAGGCCAATACAATGGGCAGTTCTCC.

As concerns this clonotype: A much larger clonotype is one base distant, so this may be a read error. The V and J genes are TRBV21-1 and TRBJ2-1. TRBV21-1 is labeled a pseudogene. The CDR3 totals 11 residues. The CDR3 protein is CASCKESVGLF. CDR3 nucleotides: TGTGCCAGCTGCAAAGAGAGTGTGGGTCTCTTC.

A few counts support this clonotype. It may be a read error: a sequence one base away is much more abundant. V and J are TRBV29-1 and TRBJ2-3; perhaps D is TRBD1 or TRBD2 (5 bases each). V was trimmed by 4 bases and J by 0 bases, leaving 8 bases between them. The length of the CDR3 is 13 residues. Germline V gives CDR1 SQVTM, CDR2 ANQGSEA. This CDR3 reads CSVGGGSTDTQYF. In nucleotides, the CDR3 is TGCAGCGTTGGTGGGGGTAGCACAGATACGCAGTATTTT.

Note on this clonotype: A junction end diverges from the germline sequence, so it may reflect a read error. The chain is built from TRBV12-3 or TRBV12-4 and TRBJ2-1, with 9 bases matching TRBD2. There are 13 residues in the CDR3. For the CDR3, the DNA is TGTGCTAGCACCCTGACTAGCGGAACCCTACAGTTCTTC. Its protein product is CASTLTSGTLQFF.

The table lists this clonotype with many counts. V gene TRBV29-1 combines with J gene TRBJ2-7; the match to TRBD2 covers 12 bases. Trimming removed 6 bases from V and 6 bases from J; junction bases left unmatched: 9. The CDR3 length is 14 residues. Germline loops: CDR1 SQVTM, CDR2 ANQGSEA. CDR3 protein: CSVKRLAGAPEQYF. Written as DNA, the CDR3 is TGCAGCGTCAAGAGACTAGCGGGAGCCCCCGAGCAGTACTTC.

About this clonotype itself: The junction differs from germline at one of its ends, possibly a read error. J is TRBJ2-5 and V is TRBV4-2, with D possibly being TRBD1 or TRBD2 (6 bases each). The CDR3 sequence is 18 residues long. Germline V CDR1 and CDR2: LGHNA, YNFKEQ. The DNA of the CDR3 is TGTGGCAGCAGCCAACCCCTAGCGCGAGGGGGGTACCAAGAGACCCAGTACTTC. It specifies CGSSQPLARGGYQETQYF.

With respect to this clonotype: Lacking the conserved final phenylalanine or tryptophan, this CDR3 likely reflects a read error. The chain couples TRBV5-5 to TRBJ2-7; 7 nucleotides align to TRBD1. CDR1 SGHKS and CDR2 YYEKEE come from the germline V gene (reference sequence). The CDR3 extends over 14 amino acids. The V segment lost 5 bases and the J segment 0 bases; nucleotides outside the gene matches: 5. CDR3 amino acids: CASRRQGSSYEQYL. The CDR3 DNA is TGTGCCAGCAGAAGACAGGGAAGCTCCTACGAGCAGTACCTC.

About this clonotype: A junction boundary mismatches the germline segment, possibly from a read error. V usage is TRBV4-2 and J usage is TRBJ2-7; TRBD2 aligns across 12 bases. Germline V gene data show CDR1 as LGHNA and CDR2 as YNFKEQ. There are 16 residues in the CDR3. The CDR3 DNA sequence: TGTGTCAGCAGCCAGACCCCTAGCGGGAGGGTTGCTGAGCAGTACTTC. It encodes CVSSQTPSGRVAEQYF.

As concerns this clonotype: At one end, the junction sequence differs from germline, possibly due to a read error. This rearrangement joins TRBV28 to TRBJ2-3, with 9 bases matching TRBD1. This CDR3 spans 14 amino acids. CDR1 is MDHEN and CDR2 is SYDVKM in the germline V gene. The CDR3 protein is CTSRDRAGTNTQYF. DNA of the CDR3: TGTACCAGCAGGGACAGGGCTGGCACAAATACGCAGTATTTT. The full variable domain, its missing parts supplied by reference TRBV28 and TRBJ2-3, is DVKVTQSSRYLVKRTGEKVFLECVQDMDHENMFWYRQDPGLGLRLIYFSYDVKMKEKGDIPEGYSVSREKKERFSLILESASTNQTSMYLCTSRDRAGTNTQYFGPGTRLTVL.

Turning to this clonotype: Its ends do not fully match the called genes, so a read error is possible. The chain recombines TRBV5-4 with TRBJ2-3; 7 bases fit TRBD2. Germline V gives CDR1 SGHNT, CDR2 YYREEE (reference sequence). CDR3 length: 14 amino acids. CDR3 in amino acids: CASSASGTTDTQCF. CDR3 DNA sequence: TGTGCCAGCAGCGCTAGCGGCACCACAGATACGCAGTGTTTT.

The CDR3 region is CASGVQGVGEQYF. The CDR3 coding sequence is TGTGCCAGCGGCGTACAGGGAGTAGGGGAGCAGTACTTC. The rearrangement links TRBV11-2 to TRBJ2-7, with a possible D match to TRBD1 (6 bases). V lost 8 bases and J 7 bases, leaving 18 bases between the germline ends. The CDR3 is 13 residues long. The germline V gene has CDR1 SGHAT and CDR2 FQNNGV.

In this sample, this clonotype turned up once. A junction end diverges from the germline sequence, so it may reflect a read error. The CDR3 DNA is TGTGCCAGCAGGAAGGATAGTATGAACACTGAAACTTTCTTT. Translated: CASRKDSMNTETFF. The V call is TRBV6-5, the J call TRBJ1-1; D is unresolved. Looked up from germline, CDR1 is MNHEY and CDR2 is SVGAGI. This CDR3 has 14 amino acids.

As regards this clonotype: The junction shows a germline mismatch at one end, possibly a read error. CDR3 amino acids: CTSSQTAIRNSPLHF. As DNA, the CDR3 is TGTACCAGCAGCCAAACAGCCATTAGAAATTCACCCCTCCACTTT. The chain is built from TRBV4-2 and TRBJ1-6; no clear D gene. Germline V gene data show CDR1 as LGHNA and CDR2 as YNFKEQ. The CDR3 length is 15 residues.

With respect to this clonotype: A much larger clone differs by one base, so this may be a read error. The rearrangement uses TRBV5-4 and TRBJ2-5, with 7 positions matching TRBD2. Per germline, CDR1 SGHNT and CDR2 YYREEE (reference sequence). This CDR3 region has 13 residues. The CDR3 reads CTSSLGEGLTQYF. Here the CDR3 DNA reads TGTACCAGCAGCTTAGGGGAGGGCCTGACCCAGTACTTC.

On this clonotype: An end of the junction differs from the germline gene, which may be a read error. CDR3 in DNA: TGCAGCGTTAGCCAGGACAGGGAGGCCGACGTCCTTACTTTC. Its protein is CSVSQDREADVLTF. The rearrangement links TRBV29-1 to TRBJ2-6; 8 bases line up with TRBD1. Germline-derived CDR1 and CDR2 are SQVTM and ANQGSEA. The CDR3 is 14 amino acids.

A remark on this clonotype: It is likely a read error, because the conserved phenylalanine at the end of the CDR3 is missing. The rearrangement joins TRBV7-9 to TRBJ2-1, with 9 bases lining up with TRBD1. Per germline, CDR1 SEHNR and CDR2 FQNEAQ (reference sequence). CDR3 length: 15 amino acids. CDR3 sequence reads: CASSFDRGRENEQFI. DNA of the CDR3: TGTGCTAGCAGCTTCGACAGGGGGAGAGAGAATGAGCAGTTCATC.

This clonotype was seen a single time. Relative to the germline gene, one junction end is altered; a read error may explain this. V is TRBV11-2 and J is TRBJ2-1; D is perhaps TRBD1 or TRBD2 (5 bases each). The CDR3 length is 17 residues. Germline lookup yields CDR1 SGHAT and CDR2 FQNNGV. For the CDR3, the DNA is TGTGCCAGCAGCTTCCTTGGGGCTAGCAGAGGATACAATGAGCGGTTCTTC. Translated: CASSFLGASRGYNERFF.

Of note for this clonotype: A much larger clone differs from this one at a single base, so this may be a read error. The J gene is TRBJ1-6, the V gene TRBV28, with D tentatively TRBD1 (5 bases). The length of the CDR3 is 14 residues. CDR1 and CDR2 from the germline V gene are MDHEN and SYDVKM. CDR3 in amino acids: CASSPGRTNSPVHF. The CDR3 DNA sequence: TGTGCCAGCAGTCCGGGACGGACAAATTCACCCGTCCACTTT.

About this clonotype: A read error may produce the germline difference seen at one junction end. The CDR3 is CASSSMTGSYELYF. Written as DNA, the CDR3 is TGTGCCAGCAGCTCCATGACAGGGTCCTACGAGCTGTACTTC. This sequence joins TRBV5-5 and TRBJ2-7; 7 bases fit TRBD1. This CDR3 has 14 residues. CDR1 and CDR2 from the germline V gene are SGHKS and YYEKEE (reference sequence).

The genes are TRBV20-1 and TRBJ2-7, with 7 positions matching TRBD2. V shed 1 base, J shed 1 base, and the junction held 7 bases outside the gene matches. Germline V gene sequence: CDR1 DFQATT, CDR2 SNEGSKA (reference sequence). This CDR3 is 15 amino acids long. CDR3 in amino acids: CSARVRLAHSYEQYF. Here the CDR3 DNA reads TGCAGTGCTAGAGTGAGACTAGCACATTCCTACGAGCAGTACTTC.

V gene TRBV11-3 combines with J gene TRBJ2-1; no firm D call. Between the trimmed V and J ends, which lost 4 bases and 16 bases, there was a span of 23 bases. Germline CDR1 is SGHNT and CDR2 is YENEEA. The CDR3 extends over 14 amino acids. The chain's CDR3 is CASSSPSVGNVQFF. CDR3 nucleotide sequence: TGTGCCAGCAGCTCCCCTTCCGTTGGCAATGTGCAATTCTTC.

This clonotype was found many times. J is TRBJ2-2 and V is TRBV28; possible D gene TRBD1, 6 bases. Germline V gene sequence: CDR1 MDHEN, CDR2 SYDVKM. CDR3 length equals 16 residues. Trimming removed 5 bases from V and 4 bases from J, with 17 bases in between. The CDR3, as DNA: TGTGCCAGCAGTAAACCTAACGGACAGTCCACCGGGGAGCTGTTTTTT. Protein sequence: CASSKPNGQSTGELFF.